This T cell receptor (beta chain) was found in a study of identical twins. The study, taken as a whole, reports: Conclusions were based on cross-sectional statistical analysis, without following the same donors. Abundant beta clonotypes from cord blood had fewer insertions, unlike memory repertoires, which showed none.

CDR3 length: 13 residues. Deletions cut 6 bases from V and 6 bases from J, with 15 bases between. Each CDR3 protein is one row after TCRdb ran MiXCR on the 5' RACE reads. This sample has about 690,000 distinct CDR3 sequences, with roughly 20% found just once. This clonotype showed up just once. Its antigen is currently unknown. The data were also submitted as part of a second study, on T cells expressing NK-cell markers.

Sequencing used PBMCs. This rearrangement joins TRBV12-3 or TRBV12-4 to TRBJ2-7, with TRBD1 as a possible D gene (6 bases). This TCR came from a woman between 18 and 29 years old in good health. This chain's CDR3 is CASRFYREGEQYF. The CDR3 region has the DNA TGTGCCAGCAGATTCTACAGGGAAGGCGAGCAGTACTTC.